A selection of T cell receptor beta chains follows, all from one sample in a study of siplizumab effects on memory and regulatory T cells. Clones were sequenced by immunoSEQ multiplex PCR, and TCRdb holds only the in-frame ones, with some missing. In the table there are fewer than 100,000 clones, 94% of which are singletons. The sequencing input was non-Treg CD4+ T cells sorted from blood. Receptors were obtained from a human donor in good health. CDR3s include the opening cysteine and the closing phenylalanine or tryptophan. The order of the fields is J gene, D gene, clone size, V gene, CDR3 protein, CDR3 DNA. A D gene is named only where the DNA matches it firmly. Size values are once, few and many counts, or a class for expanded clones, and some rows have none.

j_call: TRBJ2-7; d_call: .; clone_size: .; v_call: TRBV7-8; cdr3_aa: CASSPGLGSYEQYF; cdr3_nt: TGTGCCAGCAGCCCGGGTCTGGGCTCCTACGAGCAGTACTTC
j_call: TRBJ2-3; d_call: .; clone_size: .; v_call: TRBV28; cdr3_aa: CASSPRWGSGAAITQYF; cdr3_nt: TGTGCCAGCAGTCCCCGATGGGGTAGCGGAGCGGCAATTACGCAGTATTTT
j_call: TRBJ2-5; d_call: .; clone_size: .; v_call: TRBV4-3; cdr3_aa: CASSQDIGQETQYF; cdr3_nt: TGCGCCAGCAGCCAAGATATAGGTCAAGAGACCCAGTACTTC
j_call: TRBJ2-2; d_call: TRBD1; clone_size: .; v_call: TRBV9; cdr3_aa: CASSVADRGPGELFF; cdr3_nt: TGTGCCAGCAGCGTAGCGGACAGGGGTCCCGGGGAGCTGTTTTTT
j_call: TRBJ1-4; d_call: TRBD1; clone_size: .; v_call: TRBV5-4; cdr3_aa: CASSEDRGRDEKLFF; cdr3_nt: TGTGCCAGCAGCGAGGACAGGGGTCGGGATGAAAAACTGTTTTTT
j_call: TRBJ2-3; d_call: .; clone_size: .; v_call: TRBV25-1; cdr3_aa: CASSLGGSYPDTQYF; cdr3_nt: TGTGCCAGCAGTCTGGGGGGTAGTTACCCAGATACGCAGTATTTT
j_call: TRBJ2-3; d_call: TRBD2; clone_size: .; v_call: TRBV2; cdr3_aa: CASSATSGADTQYF; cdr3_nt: TGTGCCAGCAGTGCTACTAGCGGGGCAGATACGCAGTATTTT
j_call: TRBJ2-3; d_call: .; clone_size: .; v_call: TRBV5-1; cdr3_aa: CASSLEGRTQYF; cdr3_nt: TGCGCCAGCAGCTTAGAAGGCCGTACGCAGTATTTT
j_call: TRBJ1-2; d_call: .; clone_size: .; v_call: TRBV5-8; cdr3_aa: CASSRRRDSNGYTF; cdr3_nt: TGTGCCAGCAGCCGCAGGCGGGATTCGAACGGCTACACCTTC
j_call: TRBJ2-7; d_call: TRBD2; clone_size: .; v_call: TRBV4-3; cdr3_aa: CASSPAGLAGGGQYF; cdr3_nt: TGCGCCAGCAGCCCTGCGGGACTAGCGGGAGGAGGTCAGTACTTC
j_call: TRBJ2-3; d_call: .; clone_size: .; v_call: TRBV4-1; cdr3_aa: CASSQVGGRASKRQYF; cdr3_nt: TGCGCCAGCAGCCAAGTAGGAGGACGGGCCTCCAAAAGGCAGTATTTT
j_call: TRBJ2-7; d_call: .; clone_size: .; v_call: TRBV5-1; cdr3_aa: CASSPGPEYEQYF; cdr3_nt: TGCGCCAGCAGCCCGGGACCGGAATACGAGCAGTACTTC
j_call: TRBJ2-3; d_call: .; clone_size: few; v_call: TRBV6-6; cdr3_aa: CASSYSPTDTQYF; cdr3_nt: TGTGCCAGCAGTTACTCGCCCACAGATACGCAGTATTTT
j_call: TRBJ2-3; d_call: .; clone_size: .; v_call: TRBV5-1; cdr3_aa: CASSPGLADTQYF; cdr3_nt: TGCGCCAGCAGCCCCGGACTCGCAGATACGCAGTATTTT
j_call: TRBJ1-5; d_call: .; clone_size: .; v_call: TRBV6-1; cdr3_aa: CASSRDPNQPQHF; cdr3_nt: TGTGCCAGCAGCCGGGACCCCAATCAGCCCCAGCATTTT
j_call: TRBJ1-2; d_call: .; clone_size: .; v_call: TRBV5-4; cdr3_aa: CASSSPITGNYGYTF; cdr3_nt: TGTGCCAGCAGCTCGCCAATTACAGGGAACTATGGCTACACCTTC
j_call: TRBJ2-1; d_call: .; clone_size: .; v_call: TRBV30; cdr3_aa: CAWSRQSSYNEQFF; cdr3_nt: TGTGCCTGGAGTCGACAAAGCTCCTACAATGAGCAGTTCTTC